The 3 T cell receptor beta chains listed next were all sequenced from one sample in a study of beta chain features in type 1 diabetes. As every portion of the isolated RNA was reverse transcribed, the sequencing read expressed TCRB transcripts. Here immunoSEQ multiplex PCR was the method, and the copy in TCRdb shows in-frame clones only, minus some. The sample lists more than 30,000 clones, 64% seen once, with over 2% in the top ten. What was sequenced was Tregs from blood. The receptor set was obtained from a woman under 40 in good health.

The chain joins TRBV5-1 to TRBJ2-4; TRBD1 matches at 8 bases. Per germline, CDR1 SGHRS and CDR2 YFSETQ. The CDR3 sequence is 15 residues long. J was trimmed by 6 bases and V by 4 bases; bases with no gene match: 9. The DNA of the CDR3 is TGCGCCAGCAGCCCTCGGAGGACAGGGATAAACATTCAGTACTTC. Amino acid sequence: CASSPRRTGINIQYF.

As regards this clone: Germline and junction disagree at one end, which may indicate a read error. CDR3 region: CASSSSGLVRAGELFF. CDR3 DNA: TGTGCTAGCAGCTCCTCCGGACTAGTAAGAGCCGGGGAGCTGTTTTTT. V is TRBV7-7 and J is TRBJ2-2; 7 nucleotides agree with TRBD2. Germline V CDR1 and CDR2: SSHAT, FNYEAQ (reference sequence). CDR3 length: 16 residues.

The CDR3 loop reads CSARVYGEQFF. The CDR3 DNA reads as TGCAGTGCTAGAGTGTACGGTGAGCAGTTCTTC. This sequence joins TRBV20-1 and TRBJ2-1, with D hard to call. Between the trimmed V and J ends, which lost 1 base and 9 bases, there was a span of 7 bases. Germline CDR1 is DFQATT and CDR2 is SNEGSKA (reference sequence). The CDR3 sequence is 11 residues long.